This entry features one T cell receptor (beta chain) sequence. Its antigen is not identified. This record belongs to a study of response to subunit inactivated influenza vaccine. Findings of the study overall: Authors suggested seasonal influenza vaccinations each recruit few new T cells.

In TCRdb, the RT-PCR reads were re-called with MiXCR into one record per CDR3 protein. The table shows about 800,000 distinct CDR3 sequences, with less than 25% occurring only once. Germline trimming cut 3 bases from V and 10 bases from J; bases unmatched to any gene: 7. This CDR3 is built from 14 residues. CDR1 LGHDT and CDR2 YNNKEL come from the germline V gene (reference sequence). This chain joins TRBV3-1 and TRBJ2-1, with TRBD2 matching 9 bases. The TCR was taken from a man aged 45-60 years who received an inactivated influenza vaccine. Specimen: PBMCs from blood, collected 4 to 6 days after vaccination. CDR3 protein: CASSQDLLAGEQFF. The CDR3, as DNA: TGTGCCAGCAGCCAGGACCTTCTAGCGGGGGAGCAGTTCTTC.